There are a few counts of the clone carrying this T cell receptor beta chain. This sample is drawn from a study of blood T cell repertoires in COVID-19. Study as a whole: Collection of acute and convalescent COVID-19 samples took place in the United States, Italy and Spain. T cells, B-cell-depleted T cells, or PBMCs provided the cDNA or gDNA that served as material.

Germline trimming cut 1 base from V and 2 bases from J; bases unmatched to any gene: 4. Germline CDR1 is LGHNA and CDR2 is YSLEER. This CDR3 contains 17 residues. Per the authors' pipeline: Amplification of reference gene primers provided the estimated nucleated cell counts. Sequencing used immunoSEQ multiplex PCR; TCRdb keeps in-frame clones, though not all of them. The V and J calls and clone size were taken over from that table, and D and trimming were inferred from the DNA. The sample shows around 80,000 clones, 75% to 85% of them seen only once. V usage is TRBV4-3 and J usage is TRBJ2-1; 11 bases are a match to TRBD2. The origin of this receptor is a woman between 70 and 85 years old with acute or convalescent COVID-19. The sequenced material came from peripheral blood. CDR3 DNA sequence: TGCGCCAGCAGCCAAGTTAGCGGGGGGGGTCCCTACAATGAGCAGTTCTTC. Amino acids: CASSQVSGGGPYNEQFF.